Listed here are 25 T cell receptor beta chains from one sample, sequenced in a study of cytomegalovirus exposure and HLA in healthy donors. Profiling relied on immunoSEQ multiplex PCR, and the TCRdb table lists in-frame clones only, not all of them. This table has approximately 160,000 clones, approximately 86% appearing once. The sequencing input was PBMCs. The receptors shown here come from a woman under 30 in good health and CMV-seronegative.

The V gene is TRBV11-3, the J gene TRBJ2-1, with D perhaps TRBD1 (5 bases). Trimming left V 2 bases short and J 8 bases short, with 16 bases between. The CDR3 covers 15 residues. Germline V gene data show CDR1 as SGHNT and CDR2 as YENEEA. The CDR3 bases are TGTGCCAGCAGCTTAAGGCAGGGAAAAGAGGATGAGCAGTTCTTC. Translating it yields CASSLRQGKEDEQFF.

This chain uses TRBV19 with TRBJ2-7; D is ambiguous. CDR3 size: 15 residues. The germline CDR1 and CDR2 sequences are LNHDA and SQIVND (reference sequence). Trimming removed 1 base at V and 2 bases at J, with 12 bases between. This CDR3 reads CASSIGFTATYEQYF. The CDR3 DNA follows: TGTGCCAGTAGTATAGGATTTACAGCAACCTACGAGCAGTACTTC.

The V gene is TRBV7-2, the J gene TRBJ1-5, with TRBD1 matching over 10 bases. The CDR3 totals 15 residues. V lost 5 bases and J lost 4; bases outside the gene matches: 5. The germline V gene encodes CDR1 SGHTA and CDR2 FQGNSA. CDR3 nucleotides: TGTGCCAGCAGCCTCTGGACAGGGGGTAATCAGCCCCAGCATTTT. Protein: CASSLWTGGNQPQHF.

This clone was detected once. The CDR3 region has the DNA TGTGCCAGCAGGTTCGGGTTGAACACTGAAGCTTTCTTT. Translation: CASRFGLNTEAFF. V and J are TRBV27 and TRBJ1-1; D remains ambiguous. CDR3 length: 13 residues. V lost 6 bases, J lost 0 bases, and 8 bases lay in between. Germline loops: CDR1 MNHEY, CDR2 SMNVEV (reference sequence).

This clone came up a few times. The CDR3 reads CASSPLTGLYGYTF. DNA of the CDR3: TGTGCCAGCAGCCCCTTGACAGGCCTCTATGGCTACACCTTC. V gene TRBV7-9 combines with J gene TRBJ1-2, with D perhaps matching TRBD1 (6 bases). Germline V CDR1 and CDR2: SEHNR, FQNEAQ (reference sequence). The CDR3 runs to 14 residues. Trimming removed 5 bases from V and 4 bases from J, with 14 bases in between. Together with reference TRBV7-9 and TRBJ1-2, the CDR3 gives the full variable domain: DTGVSQNPRHKITKRGQNVTFRCDPISEHNRLYWYRQTLGQGPEFLTYFQNEAQLEKSRLLSDRFSAERPKGSFSTLEIQRTEQGDSAMYLCASSPLTGLYGYTFGSGTRLTVV.

J is TRBJ2-7 and V is TRBV14; D possibly corresponds to TRBD1 (6 bases). Trimming stripped 4 bases from V and 5 bases from J, with 9 bases between. Per germline, CDR1 SGHDN and CDR2 FVKESK. The CDR3 covers 12 residues. CDR3 sequence: CASSPQGHEQYF. In DNA form, the CDR3 reads TGTGCCAGCAGCCCACAGGGCCACGAGCAGTACTTC.

The chain joins TRBV5-1 to TRBJ1-2; D gene ambiguous. CDR1 and CDR2 (germline): SGHRS, YFSETQ. Trimming removed 4 bases at V and 0 bases at J, with 7 bases between. This CDR3 has 13 residues. The DNA for the CDR3 is TGCGCCAGCAGCCCAACAGCTAACTATGGCTACACCTTC. It specifies CASSPTANYGYTF. The full variable domain, in which reference TRBV5-1 and TRBJ1-2 provide the parts outside the CDR3, is KAGVTQTPRYLIKTRGQQVTLSCSPISGHRSVSWYQQTPGQGLQFLFEYFSETQRNKGNFPGRFSGRQFSNSRSEMNVSTLELGDSALYLCASSPTANYGYTFGSGTRLTVV.

This clone was counted a single time. V is TRBV9 and J is TRBJ1-2; D possibly corresponds to TRBD1 (6 bases). Trimming left V 3 bases short and J 3 bases short, with 15 bases between. Per the germline V gene, CDR1 is SGDLS and CDR2 is YYNGEE. The length of the CDR3 is 15 residues. CDR3 in amino acids: CASSAETGNDYGYTF. CDR3 bases: TGTGCCAGCAGCGCCGAAACAGGGAATGACTATGGCTACACCTTC.

In this sample, this clone turned up once. The chain couples TRBV7-2 to TRBJ2-3; 13 nucleotides agree with TRBD2. CDR1 and CDR2 (germline): SGHTA, FQGNSA. V gave up 2 bases and J gave up 8 bases; unmatched junction bases: 13. The CDR3 sequence is 18 residues long. The CDR3 here is CASSLRHRTSGSMVTQYF. CDR3 nucleotide sequence: TGTGCCAGCAGCTTACGGCATCGGACTAGCGGGAGTATGGTTACGCAGTATTTT.

This chain joins TRBV27 and TRBJ1-5; D possibly corresponds to TRBD1 (5 bases). CDR3 size: 14 residues. Trimming shortened V by 6 bases and J by 6 bases, and 15 bases separated the two germline ends. Looked up from germline, CDR1 is MNHEY and CDR2 is SMNVEV (reference sequence). This CDR3 is CASSFRGGGQPQHF. In DNA form, the CDR3 reads TGTGCCAGCAGCTTTAGGGGAGGAGGTCAGCCCCAGCATTTT.

This clone was detected only a few times. V usage is TRBV2 and J usage is TRBJ2-7; 8 bases align to TRBD2. The CDR3 is made up of 14 amino acids. Germline trimming cut 6 bases from V and 3 bases from J; bases unmatched to any gene: 7. Germline CDR1 reads SNHLY; CDR2 reads FYNNEI. In nucleotides, the CDR3 is TGTGCCAGCAGGACGGCTAGCGGGCTCTACGAGCAGTACTTC. Its translation: CASRTASGLYEQYF.

The chain couples TRBV4-1 to TRBJ2-5; 11 nucleotides align to TRBD2. V gave up 3 bases and J gave up 0 bases; unmatched junction bases: 9. This CDR3 is 18 amino acids long. Germline V gene data show CDR1 as MGHRA and CDR2 as YSYEKL. CDR3 amino acids: CASSHIRGTSGNQETQYF. The CDR3 DNA reads TGCGCCAGCAGCCATATCAGGGGGACTAGCGGTAACCAAGAGACCCAGTACTTC.

CDR3 in DNA: TGTGCCAGCAGTCCAACCCTGGGACAGGACTATGGCTACACCTTC. Amino acids: CASSPTLGQDYGYTF. The chain employs TRBV6-5 and TRBJ1-2; 8 nucleotides match TRBD1. The CDR3 spans 15 residues. V lost 5 bases and J lost 3; bases outside the gene matches: 8. CDR1 and CDR2 from the germline V gene are MNHEY and SVGAGI.

V is TRBV6-5 and J is TRBJ2-5; D gene unclear. The CDR3 loop spans 13 amino acids. The V and J ends lost 6 bases and 3 bases respectively, with 11 bases between them. CDR1 MNHEY and CDR2 SVGAGI come from the germline V gene. The CDR3 region has the DNA TGTGCCAGCAGACCTCAACAGAAAGAGACCCAGTACTTC. Translated: CASRPQQKETQYF.

The chain employs TRBV2 and TRBJ2-5; 7 nucleotides line up with TRBD1. Germline values: CDR1 SNHLY, CDR2 FYNNEI. V shed 6 bases and J 1 base; nucleotides not matched to a gene: 11. This CDR3 comprises 16 residues. The CDR3 DNA follows: TGTGCCAGCAGATTGACAGGGTTTGGGAGCCAAGAGACCCAGTACTTC. As protein: CASRLTGFGSQETQYF.

The CDR3 coding sequence is TGTGCCAGCGCTCACCTAAGCTATGGCTACACCTTC. It encodes CASAHLSYGYTF. The chain recombines TRBV5-8 with TRBJ1-2, with no clear D. Germline CDR1 reads SGHTS; CDR2 reads YDEGEE. V was pared by 7 bases and J by 4 bases, with 11 bases between. The CDR3 contains 12 residues.

The chain joins TRBV21-1 to TRBJ2-5; TRBD1, the table's D call, was not compared with the DNA. TRBV21-1 has pseudogene status. The CDR3 is 18 residues long. Here the CDR3 DNA reads TGTGCCAGCAGCAATAGGCGGACGGACACCCCAAAACTAGAGACCCAGTACTTC. Translation gives CASSNRRTDTPKLETQYF.

As DNA, the CDR3 is TGTGCCTCACAAGGGGGTACGCGTGGAAACACCATATATTTT. Its protein is CASQGGTRGNTIYF. V usage is TRBV2 and J usage is TRBJ1-3, with D maybe TRBD1 (6 bases). Germline-derived CDR1 and CDR2 are SNHLY and FYNNEI. The germline V and J ends were trimmed by 11 bases and 3 bases, with 17 bases remaining between them. The CDR3 is made up of 14 amino acids.

This CDR3 is CSVVTGGGTYNEQFF. For the CDR3, the DNA is TGCAGCGTTGTAACCGGCGGGGGGACCTACAATGAGCAGTTCTTC. The chain joins TRBV29-1 to TRBJ2-1, with 8 bases matching TRBD2. This CDR3 is 15 amino acids long. CDR1 SQVTM and CDR2 ANQGSEA come from the germline V gene. V lost 4 bases, J lost 2 bases, and 7 bases stayed unmatched.

This clone showed up just once. Here the CDR3 reads CASSIAAGAGQPQHF. The CDR3 region has the DNA TGTGCCAGTAGTATAGCAGCGGGGGCTGGTCAGCCCCAGCATTTT. The V and J genes are TRBV19 and TRBJ1-5, with D maybe TRBD1 (6 bases). V lost 1 base and J lost 6, with 13 bases in between. The CDR3 consists of 15 residues. CDR1 and CDR2 (germline): LNHDA, SQIVND (reference sequence).

The V call is TRBV29-1, the J call TRBJ2-7; D is undetermined. Germline V gene sequence: CDR1 SQVTM, CDR2 ANQGSEA. V was clipped by 6 bases and J by 5 bases, with 20 bases between them. The length of the CDR3 is 14 residues. The CDR3 loop is CSVPKGGSLNEQYF. CDR3 in DNA: TGCAGCGTGCCTAAAGGTGGTAGCTTGAACGAGCAGTACTTC.

The chain is built from TRBV18 and TRBJ1-2, with D uncertain. Germline CDR1 KGHSH, CDR2 LQKENI. The CDR3 runs 13 residues. V was pared by 2 bases and J by 8 bases, with 12 bases between. DNA of the CDR3: TGTGCCAGCTCACCAGACAAGTCGGAAGGCTACACCTTC. It is translated as CASSPDKSEGYTF.

The gene calls are TRBV27 and TRBJ2-7; 9 bases are shared with TRBD1. The germline V gene encodes CDR1 MNHEY and CDR2 SMNVEV (reference sequence). The CDR3 runs 14 residues. V lost 4 bases to trimming and J lost 3 bases; unmatched junction nucleotides: 4. The DNA of the CDR3 is TGTGCCAGCAGTTCAACAGGGGGCCTCTACGAGCAGTACTTC. Its protein product is CASSSTGGLYEQYF.

In the case of this clone: A read error is likely here: a far larger clone is one base away. This chain uses TRBV5-1 with TRBJ1-6, with a possible D match to TRBD1 (5 bases). The length of the CDR3 is 14 residues. Trimming took off 0 bases at V and 9 bases at J, with 10 bases between the two ends. The germline V gene has CDR1 SGHRS and CDR2 YFSETQ. CDR3 bases: TGCGCCAGCAGCTTGGATGAACAGGTTTCACCCCTCCACTTT. Encoded protein: CASSLDEQVSPLHF.

This chain connects TRBV19 to TRBJ1-5, with a possible D match to TRBD1 (5 bases). Germline lookup yields CDR1 LNHDA and CDR2 SQIVND (reference sequence). The CDR3 spans 13 residues. Trimming took off 7 bases at V and 5 bases at J, with 12 bases between the two ends. The CDR3 sequence is CASTDTDYQPQHF. CDR3 nucleotide sequence: TGTGCCAGTACGGACACAGACTATCAGCCCCAGCATTTT.